This T cell receptor beta chain comes out of a study of shared T cell receptors in the human thymus. The V gene lost 4 bases and the J gene lost 2 bases, with 15 bases spanning the gap. CDR3 size: 16 residues. In germline, CDR1 is SGHRS, CDR2 YFSETQ. The protocol was immunoSEQ multiplex PCR, while the TCRdb copy is restricted to in-frame clones and leaves out a portion. The repertoire consists of some 700,000 clones, with around 85% occurring once and the leading ten covering around 0.0094%. This sample was also put to use in a study of human thymus T cells. Per that study: Thymus was obtained from resections taken during corrective heart surgery.

The chain carries TRBV5-1 and TRBJ2-2; D is undetermined. The sample comprised thymocytes. This TCR was sampled from a girl in the first two years of life with a congenital heart defect. DNA of the CDR3: TGCGCCAGCAGCCCATGGGCACAGACAAACACCGGGGAGCTGTTTTTT. It is translated as CASSPWAQTNTGELFF.